Below, one TCR beta chain is given with its context. Antigen specificity is unknown. This CDR3 has 12 amino acids. The V end was cut by 7 bases, the J end by 7 bases, with 17 bases between. Germline V gives CDR1 GTSNPN, CDR2 SVGIG (reference sequence). Here immunoSEQ multiplex PCR was the method, and the copy in TCRdb shows in-frame clones only, minus some. The profile covers some 64,000 clones, with nearly 95% appearing a single time and 20% to 25% taken by the ten largest. This sample was included in a study of OX40 agonist ivuxolimab in advanced cancers. As for the study in general: Eligibility rules accepted prior anti-PD-1, anti-PD-L1 or anti-CTLA-4 therapy, and approximately 40% had some.

Study-level results: The authors also found low normalized T-cell clonal expansion in some nonresponders.

The material sequenced was CD4+ or CD8+ T cells sorted from blood, taken in a trial of the OX40 agonist ivuxolimab. This clonotype was sampled from an adult with an advanced solid tumor such as melanoma, head and neck, liver or kidney cancer. The chain joins TRBV30 to TRBJ2-7; D might be TRBD2 (5 bases). CDR3 DNA sequence: TGTGCCTCTCGCGGACGGGAAGGGGAGCAGTACTTC. Translating gives CASRGREGEQYF.